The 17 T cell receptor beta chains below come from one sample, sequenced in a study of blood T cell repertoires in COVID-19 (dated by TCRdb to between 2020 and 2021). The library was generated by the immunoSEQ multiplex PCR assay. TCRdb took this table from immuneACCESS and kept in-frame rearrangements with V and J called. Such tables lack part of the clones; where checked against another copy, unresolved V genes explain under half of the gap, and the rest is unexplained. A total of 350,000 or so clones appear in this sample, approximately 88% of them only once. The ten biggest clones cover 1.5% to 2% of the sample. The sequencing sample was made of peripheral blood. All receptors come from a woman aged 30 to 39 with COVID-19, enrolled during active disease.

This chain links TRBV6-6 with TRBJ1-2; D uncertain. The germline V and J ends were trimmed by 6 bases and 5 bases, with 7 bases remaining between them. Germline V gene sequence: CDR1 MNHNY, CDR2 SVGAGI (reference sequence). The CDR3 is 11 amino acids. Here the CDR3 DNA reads TGTGCCAGCAGGGACTCGTATGGCTACACCTTC. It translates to CASRDSYGYTF.

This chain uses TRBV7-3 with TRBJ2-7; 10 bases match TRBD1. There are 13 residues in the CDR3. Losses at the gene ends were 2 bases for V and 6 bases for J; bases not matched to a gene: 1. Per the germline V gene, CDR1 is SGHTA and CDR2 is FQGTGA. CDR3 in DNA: TGTGCCAGCAGCTTAGGACAGGGGGGCGAGCAGTACTTC. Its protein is CASSLGQGGEQYF. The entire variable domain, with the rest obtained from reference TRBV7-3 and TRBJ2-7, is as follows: GAGVSQTPSNKVTEKGKYVELRCDPISGHTALYWYRQSLGQGPEFLIYFQGTGAADDSGLPNDRFFAVRPEGSVSTLKIQRTERGDSAVYLCASSLGQGGEQYFGPGTRLTVT.

CDR3 protein: CASREGTGRAGELFF. CDR3 bases: TGCGCCAGCAGGGAAGGGACAGGGAGAGCCGGGGAGCTGTTTTTT. This chain joins TRBV5-1 and TRBJ2-2; 9 bases align to TRBD1. CDR3 size: 15 residues. V gave up 5 bases and J gave up 6 bases; unmatched junction bases: 8. CDR1 and CDR2 (germline): SGHRS, YFSETQ.

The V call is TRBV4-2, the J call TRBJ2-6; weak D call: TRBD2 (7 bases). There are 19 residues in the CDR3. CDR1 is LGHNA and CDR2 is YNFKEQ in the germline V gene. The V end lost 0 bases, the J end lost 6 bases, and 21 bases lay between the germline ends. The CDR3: CASSQDRGRGALQANVLTF. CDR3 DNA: TGTGCCAGCAGCCAAGATCGGGGTCGGGGGGCTCTACAGGCCAACGTCCTGACTTTC.

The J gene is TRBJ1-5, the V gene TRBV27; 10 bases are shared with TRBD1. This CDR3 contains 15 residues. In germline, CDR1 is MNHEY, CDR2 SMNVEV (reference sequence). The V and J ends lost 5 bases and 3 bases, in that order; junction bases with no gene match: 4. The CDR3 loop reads CASSLGQGDNQPQHF. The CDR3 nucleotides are TGTGCCAGCAGTCTCGGACAGGGGGACAATCAGCCCCAGCATTTT.

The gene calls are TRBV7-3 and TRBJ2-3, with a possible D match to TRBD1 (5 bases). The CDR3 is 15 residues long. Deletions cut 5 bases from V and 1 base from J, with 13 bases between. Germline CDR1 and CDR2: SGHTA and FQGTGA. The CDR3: CASSKYPTGTDTQYF. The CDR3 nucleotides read TGTGCCAGCAGCAAATACCCGACAGGCACAGATACGCAGTATTTT.

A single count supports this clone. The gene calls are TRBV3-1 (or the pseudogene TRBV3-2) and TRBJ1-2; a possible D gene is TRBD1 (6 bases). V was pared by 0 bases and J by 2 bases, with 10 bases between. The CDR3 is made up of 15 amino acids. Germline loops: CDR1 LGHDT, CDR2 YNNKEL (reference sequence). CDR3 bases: TGTGCCAGCAGCCAAGAGGGACAAAGGAACTATGGCTACACCTTC. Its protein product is CASSQEGQRNYGYTF.

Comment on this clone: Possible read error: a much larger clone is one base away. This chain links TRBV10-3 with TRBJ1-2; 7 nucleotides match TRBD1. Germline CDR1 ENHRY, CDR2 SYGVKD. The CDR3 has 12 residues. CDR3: CAISESGGGCTF. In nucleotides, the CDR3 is TGTGCCATCAGTGAATCAGGGGGAGGCTGCACCTTC.

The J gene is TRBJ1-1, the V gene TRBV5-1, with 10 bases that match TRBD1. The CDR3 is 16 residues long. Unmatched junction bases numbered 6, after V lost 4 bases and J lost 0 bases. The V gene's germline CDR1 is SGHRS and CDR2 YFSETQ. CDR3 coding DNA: TGCGCCAGCAGCCCCGGACAGGGGGGTTTGAACACTGAAGCTTTCTTT. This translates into CASSPGQGGLNTEAFF.

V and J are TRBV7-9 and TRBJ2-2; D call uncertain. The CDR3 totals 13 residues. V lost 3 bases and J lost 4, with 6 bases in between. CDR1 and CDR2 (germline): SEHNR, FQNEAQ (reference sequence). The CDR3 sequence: CASSFFRTGELFF. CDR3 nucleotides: TGTGCCAGCAGCTTTTTTCGCACCGGGGAGCTGTTTTTT.

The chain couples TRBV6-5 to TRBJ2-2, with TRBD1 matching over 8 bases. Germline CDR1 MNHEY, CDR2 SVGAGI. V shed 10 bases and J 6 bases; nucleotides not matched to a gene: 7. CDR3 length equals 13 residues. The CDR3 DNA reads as TGTGCCATCTCGGGACAGGCGGCCGGGGAGCTGTTTTTT. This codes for CAISGQAAGELFF.

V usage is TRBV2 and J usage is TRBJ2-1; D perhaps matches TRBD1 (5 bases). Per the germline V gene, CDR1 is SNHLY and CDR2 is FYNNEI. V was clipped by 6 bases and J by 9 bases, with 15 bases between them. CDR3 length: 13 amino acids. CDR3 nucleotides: TGTGCCAGCAGCACCGACAGAGTCGGTGAGCAGTTCTTC. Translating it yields CASSTDRVGEQFF.

The CDR3 region has the DNA TGTGCCAGCAGCCCCGGACAGGGGGCAACTAATGAAAAACTGTTTTTT. This translates into CASSPGQGATNEKLFF. V is TRBV4-2 and J is TRBJ1-4; 10 nucleotides align to TRBD1. V was pared by 4 bases and J by 0 bases, with 2 bases of the junction left unmatched. The CDR3 is 16 residues long. Germline V gene lookup returns CDR1 LGHNA and CDR2 YNFKEQ.

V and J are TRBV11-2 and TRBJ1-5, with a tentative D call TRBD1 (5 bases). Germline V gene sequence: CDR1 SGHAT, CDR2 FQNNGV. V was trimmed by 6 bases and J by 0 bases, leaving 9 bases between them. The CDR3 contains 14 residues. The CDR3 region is CASSLRDSNQPQHF. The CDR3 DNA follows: TGTGCCAGCAGTCTCAGGGATAGCAATCAGCCCCAGCATTTT.

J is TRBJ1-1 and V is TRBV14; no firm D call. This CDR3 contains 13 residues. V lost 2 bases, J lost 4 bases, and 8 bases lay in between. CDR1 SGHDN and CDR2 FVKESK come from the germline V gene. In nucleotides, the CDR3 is TGTGCCAGCAGCCAATTTAGCGGCACTGAAGCTTTCTTT. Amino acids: CASSQFSGTEAFF. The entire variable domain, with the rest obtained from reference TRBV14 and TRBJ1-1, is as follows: EAGVTQFPSHSVIEKGQTVTLRCDPISGHDNLYWYRRVMGKEIKFLLHFVKESKQDESGMPNNRFLAERTGGTYSTLKVQPAELEDSGVYFCASSQFSGTEAFFGQGTRLTVV.

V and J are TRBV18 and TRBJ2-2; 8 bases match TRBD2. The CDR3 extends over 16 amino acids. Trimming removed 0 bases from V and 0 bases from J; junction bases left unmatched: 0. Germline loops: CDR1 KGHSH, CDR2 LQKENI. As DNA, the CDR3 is TGTGCCAGCTCACCACCGGGACTAGCGAACACCGGGGAGCTGTTTTTT. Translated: CASSPPGLANTGELFF.

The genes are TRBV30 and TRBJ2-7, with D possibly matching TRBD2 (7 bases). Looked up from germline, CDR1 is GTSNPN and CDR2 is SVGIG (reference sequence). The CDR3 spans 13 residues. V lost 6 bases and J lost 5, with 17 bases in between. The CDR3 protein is CACGGGSGNEQYF. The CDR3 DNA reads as TGTGCCTGTGGGGGGGGCAGCGGTAACGAGCAGTACTTC.